The 21 T cell receptor beta chains in this list originate from one sample, sequenced in a study of cytomegalovirus exposure and HLA in healthy donors. In the PCR, 60 Vbeta and 13 Jbeta primers were used. Method: immunoSEQ multiplex PCR; TCRdb's copy keeps in-frame clones and lacks some. Of approximately 140,000 clones listed, roughly 79% are singletons. Sequences were obtained from PBMCs. These receptors all stem from a man younger than 35 in good health and CMV-seronegative.

J is TRBJ1-5 and V is TRBV28, with TRBD1 matching over 7 bases. The CDR3 has 15 residues. Per germline, CDR1 MDHEN and CDR2 SYDVKM. J was trimmed by 5 bases and V by 3 bases; bases with no gene match: 7. CDR3 bases: TGTGCCAGCAGTTTGGGAGACAGGGTAGATCAGCCCCAGCATTTT. It encodes CASSLGDRVDQPQHF.

The chain couples TRBV27 to TRBJ1-6; D is possibly TRBD1 (6 bases). Trimming took off 5 bases at V and 3 bases at J, with 11 bases between the two ends. The CDR3 spans 15 residues. Germline V gene lookup returns CDR1 MNHEY and CDR2 SMNVEV (reference sequence). Here the CDR3 reads CASSRRDIYNSPLHF. CDR3 in DNA: TGTGCCAGCAGTCGAAGGGACATCTATAATTCACCCCTCCACTTT.

This clone was recorded once. The chain employs TRBV5-4 and TRBJ1-1; TRBD1 agrees at 7 bases. Per the germline V gene, CDR1 is SGHNT and CDR2 is YYREEE (reference sequence). The CDR3 totals 14 residues. Unmatched junction bases numbered 8, after V lost 5 bases and J lost 4 bases. CDR3 sequence reads: CASSVVEGATEAFF. As DNA, the CDR3 is TGTGCCAGCAGTGTCGTGGAGGGGGCCACTGAAGCTTTCTTT.

This rearrangement joins TRBV27 to TRBJ1-5; TRBD1 agrees at 7 bases. J lost 0 bases, V lost 8 bases, and 4 bases had no gene match. The CDR3 is made up of 14 amino acids. Germline values: CDR1 MNHEY, CDR2 SMNVEV (reference sequence). The CDR3 spells CASGTDYSNQPQHF. CDR3 bases: TGTGCCAGCGGGACAGATTATAGCAATCAGCCCCAGCATTTT.

This clone appeared a single time. V usage is TRBV7-9 and J usage is TRBJ2-1; D is perhaps TRBD2 (5 bases). Germline-derived CDR1 and CDR2 are SEHNR and FQNEAQ (reference sequence). The CDR3 covers 14 residues. V dropped 1 base and J dropped 3 bases, with 7 bases sitting between them. The CDR3 sequence: CASSLGRDYNEQFF. CDR3 DNA sequence: TGTGCCAGCAGCTTAGGTCGGGACTACAATGAGCAGTTCTTC.

This clone was picked up a small number of times. The V gene is TRBV29-1, the J gene TRBJ1-1; D ambiguous. The length of the CDR3 is 12 residues. The ends were cut back, 1 base at V and 5 bases at J, with 8 bases in the middle. Germline CDR1 and CDR2: SQVTM and ANQGSEA. In DNA, the CDR3 is TGCAGCGTTGAAGGAGTGGAGACTGAAGCTTTCTTT. Residues: CSVEGVETEAFF.

The rearrangement uses TRBV4-1 and TRBJ1-5; tentative D call: TRBD1 (6 bases). Trimming removed 3 bases from V and 5 bases from J, with 17 bases in between. Germline loops: CDR1 MGHRA, CDR2 YSYEKL. The CDR3 is made up of 16 amino acids. CDR3: CASSQGGFRGHQPQHF. The CDR3 DNA sequence: TGCGCCAGCAGCCAGGGGGGGTTCAGGGGCCATCAGCCCCAGCATTTT.

The table lists this clone with a few counts. The chain has TRBV11-2 and TRBJ2-1, with D possibly matching TRBD1 (5 bases). Germline loops: CDR1 SGHAT, CDR2 FQNNGV. Trimming removed 4 bases from V and 8 bases from J, with 15 bases in between. The CDR3 contains 14 residues. The CDR3 spells CASSSGLQRDEQFF. Written as DNA, the CDR3 is TGTGCCAGCAGCTCAGGGTTGCAAAGGGATGAGCAGTTCTTC.

The V gene is TRBV7-9, the J gene TRBJ2-5, with 7 nucleotides matching TRBD1. The CDR3 is made up of 14 amino acids. Germline-derived CDR1 and CDR2 are SEHNR and FQNEAQ (reference sequence). V dropped 5 bases and J dropped 0; count of bases not matched to a gene: 3. CDR3 in amino acids: CASSGQADQETQYF. The CDR3 DNA reads TGTGCCAGCAGCGGACAGGCCGACCAAGAGACCCAGTACTTC.

The CDR3: CASSFNSAGDVQYF. The DNA for the CDR3 is TGCGCCAGCAGCTTCAACAGCGCAGGGGACGTGCAGTACTTC. V gene TRBV5-1 combines with J gene TRBJ2-7; possibly TRBD1 for D (6 bases). The CDR3 sequence is 14 residues long. V lost 2 bases and J 9 bases, leaving 18 bases between the germline ends. Germline V gives CDR1 SGHRS, CDR2 YFSETQ.

This clone was found a few times. The CDR3 here is CASKGQNYGYTF. The CDR3 nucleotides are TGTGCCAGCAAGGGACAGAACTATGGCTACACCTTC. The rearrangement links TRBV6-5 to TRBJ1-2, with 7 bases aligning to TRBD1. The CDR3 sequence is 12 residues long. Germline trimming cut 7 bases from V and 2 bases from J; bases unmatched to any gene: 1. Germline V gene data show CDR1 as MNHEY and CDR2 as SVGAGI.

V is TRBV12-5 and J is TRBJ1-2; D call uncertain. Deletions cut 1 base from V and 5 bases from J, with 5 bases between. The CDR3 totals 12 residues. Germline V gene lookup returns CDR1 LGHNT and CDR2 FRNRAP. The CDR3 here is CASGLGRYGYTF. The CDR3 DNA reads TGTGCTAGTGGTTTGGGGCGGTATGGCTACACCTTC. The full variable domain, completed using reference TRBV12-5 and TRBJ1-2, is DARVTQTPRHKVTEMGQEVTMRCQPILGHNTVFWYRQTMMQGLELLAYFRNRAPLDDSGMPKDRFSAEMPDATLATLKIQPSEPRDSAVYFCASGLGRYGYTFGSGTRLTVV.

A single count supports this clone. The chain uses TRBV5-1 and TRBJ2-5; TRBD2 agrees at 9 bases. Germline CDR1 is SGHRS and CDR2 is YFSETQ. V dropped 7 bases and J dropped 5; count of bases not matched to a gene: 9. The CDR3 is 14 residues long. The CDR3 DNA sequence: TGCGCCAGCCGAGCGGGGGGATCCCTGGAGACCCAGTACTTC. Translated, it gives CASRAGGSLETQYF. The variable domain in full, with the rest retrieved from reference TRBV5-1 and TRBJ2-5, is KAGVTQTPRYLIKTRGQQVTLSCSPISGHRSVSWYQQTPGQGLQFLFEYFSETQRNKGNFPGRFSGRQFSNSRSEMNVSTLELGDSALYLCASRAGGSLETQYFGPGTRLLVL.

The J gene is TRBJ1-5, the V gene TRBV4-1; 8 bases fit TRBD1. V shed 3 bases, J shed 2 bases, and the junction held 3 bases outside the gene matches. Per germline, CDR1 MGHRA and CDR2 YSYEKL. This CDR3 region has 15 residues. This CDR3 reads CASSHPGQGNQPQHF. For the CDR3, the DNA is TGCGCCAGCAGCCATCCGGGACAGGGCAATCAGCCCCAGCATTTT.

V usage is TRBV27 and J usage is TRBJ2-7, with 7 nucleotides matching TRBD1. This CDR3 is built from 14 residues. With 6 bases clipped from V and 3 bases from J, the junction kept 8 bases outside the gene matches. Germline V gene lookup returns CDR1 MNHEY and CDR2 SMNVEV (reference sequence). The CDR3 is CASRPGDSLYEQYF. CDR3 DNA: TGTGCCAGCAGACCCGGGGACAGCCTCTACGAGCAGTACTTC.

The genes are TRBV2 and TRBJ2-1; D not resolved. V was cut by 2 bases and J by 3 bases, with 5 bases left in between. The CDR3 covers 13 residues. Germline V gene lookup returns CDR1 SNHLY and CDR2 FYNNEI. The CDR3 reads CASSEPGYNEQFF. The CDR3 DNA reads as TGTGCCAGCAGTGAACCGGGCTACAATGAGCAGTTCTTC.

V and J are TRBV6-4 and TRBJ2-1; weak D call: TRBD1 (5 bases). Germline-derived CDR1 and CDR2 are MRHNA and SNTAGT. The ends were cut back, 6 bases at V and 8 bases at J, with 17 bases in the middle. CDR3 length: 14 residues. The CDR3 region is CASSNSAGQDEQFF. CDR3 bases: TGTGCCAGCAGCAACTCGGCAGGGCAGGATGAGCAGTTCTTC.

V gene TRBV11-2 combines with J gene TRBJ1-2, with D hard to call. From germline, CDR1 is SGHAT and CDR2 FQNNGV. The CDR3 is made up of 12 amino acids. Trimming pared 1 base from V and 10 bases from J, leaving 10 bases between. The CDR3 DNA follows: TGTGCCAGCAGCTTAGCTTCACAGACCTACACCTTC. This codes for CASSLASQTYTF.

The CDR3 sequence is CASSPILNTEAFF. CDR3 DNA sequence: TGTGCCAGCTCACCAATCTTGAACACTGAAGCTTTCTTT. This chain links TRBV18 with TRBJ1-1; D is unresolved. V lost 2 bases, J lost 0 bases, and 4 bases lay in between. The CDR3 extends over 13 amino acids. The V gene's germline CDR1 is KGHSH and CDR2 LQKENI.

DNA for the CDR3: TGTGCCTGGAGTGTATATCCACAGGGGGCGGGCAATCAGCCCCAGCATTTT. Protein: CAWSVYPQGAGNQPQHF. This chain links TRBV30 with TRBJ1-5; 9 bases map to TRBD1. The J segment lost 2 bases and the V segment lost 0 bases, leaving 8 bases of the junction unmatched. The CDR3 sequence is 17 residues long. Germline CDR1 GTSNPN, CDR2 SVGIG (reference sequence).

This chain links TRBV10-2 with TRBJ2-7, with TRBD1 matching 8 bases. Germline V gives CDR1 WSHSY, CDR2 SAAADI. J lost 9 bases, V lost 3 bases, and 13 bases had no gene match. CDR3 length: 15 residues. The CDR3 nucleotides are TGCGCCAGCAGTGACTCCCAGGGGGCCCTCAGAGGGCAGTACTTC. Translation gives CASSDSQGALRGQYF.